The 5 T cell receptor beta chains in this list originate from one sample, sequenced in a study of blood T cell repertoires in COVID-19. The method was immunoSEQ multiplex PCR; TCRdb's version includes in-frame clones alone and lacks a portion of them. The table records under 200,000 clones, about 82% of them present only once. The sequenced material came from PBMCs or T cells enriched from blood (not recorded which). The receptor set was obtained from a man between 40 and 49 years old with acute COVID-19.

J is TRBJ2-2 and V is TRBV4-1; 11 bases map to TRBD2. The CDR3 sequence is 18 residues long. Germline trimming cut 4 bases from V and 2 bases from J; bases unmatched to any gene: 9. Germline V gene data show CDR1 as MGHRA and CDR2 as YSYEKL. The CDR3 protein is CASSPLTSGRLNTGELFF. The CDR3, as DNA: TGCGCCAGCAGCCCCCTAACTAGCGGGAGACTTAACACCGGGGAGCTGTTTTTT.

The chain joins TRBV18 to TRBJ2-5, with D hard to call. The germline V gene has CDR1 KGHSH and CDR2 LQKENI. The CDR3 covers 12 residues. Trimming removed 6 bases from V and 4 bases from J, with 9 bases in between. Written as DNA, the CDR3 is TGTGCCAGCTCCCCCGTCCCAGAGACCCAGTACTTC. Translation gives CASSPVPETQYF.

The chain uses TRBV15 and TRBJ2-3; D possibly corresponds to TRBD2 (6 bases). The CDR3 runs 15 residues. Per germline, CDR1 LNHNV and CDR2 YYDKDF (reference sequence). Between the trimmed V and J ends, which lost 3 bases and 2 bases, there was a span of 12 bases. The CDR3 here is CATSRGDLSTDTQYF. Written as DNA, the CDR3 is TGTGCCACCAGCAGGGGGGACTTGTCCACAGATACGCAGTATTTT.

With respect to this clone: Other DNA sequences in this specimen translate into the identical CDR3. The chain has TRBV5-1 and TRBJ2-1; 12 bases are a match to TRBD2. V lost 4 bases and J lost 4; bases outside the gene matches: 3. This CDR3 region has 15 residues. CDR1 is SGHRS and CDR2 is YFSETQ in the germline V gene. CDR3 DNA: TGCGCCAGCAGCCCCGGGACTAGCGGGTACAATGAGCAGTTCTTC. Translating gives CASSPGTSGYNEQFF.

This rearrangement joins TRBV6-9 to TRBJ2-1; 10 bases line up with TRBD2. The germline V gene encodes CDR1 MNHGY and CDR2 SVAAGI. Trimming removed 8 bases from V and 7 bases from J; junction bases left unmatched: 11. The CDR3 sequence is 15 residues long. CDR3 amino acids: CASASLAGAGNEQFF. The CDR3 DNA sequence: TGTGCCAGCGCTTCCCTAGCGGGAGCTGGAAATGAGCAGTTCTTC.